Here is one T cell receptor (beta chain) with its context. PCR used 60 Vbeta primers and 13 Jbeta primers. Assay used: immunoSEQ multiplex PCR; TCRdb lists only in-frame clones, some missing. The data contain approximately 170,000 clones, approximately 80% of them singletons. The data belong to a study of cytomegalovirus exposure and HLA in healthy donors. The J segment lost 4 bases and the V segment lost 0 bases, leaving 5 bases of the junction unmatched. The CDR3 covers 16 residues. CDR1 SGHNT and CDR2 YYREEE come from the germline V gene (reference sequence). This sequence originates from a woman between 40 and 55 years old in good health and CMV-seropositive. This rearrangement joins TRBV5-4 to TRBJ2-1; 9 bases are a match to TRBD2. Input material: PBMCs. CDR3 nucleotides: TGTGCCAGCAGCTTGGCCGGTAGCGGGAGTTACAATGAGCAGTTCTTC. Protein product: CASSLAGSGSYNEQFF.